This paragraph covers one T cell receptor beta chain sequence. The CDR3 contains 15 residues. From germline, CDR1 is MNHEY and CDR2 SVGAGI. The trim removed 5 bases at V and 10 bases at J, leaving 10 bases unmatched. The entry originates in a study of blood T cell repertoires in COVID-19. Sequencing used immunoSEQ multiplex PCR; TCRdb keeps in-frame clones, though not all of them. This repertoire shows more than 95,000 clones, around four fifths found once; its top ten account for about 6.3%. The chain joins TRBV6-5 to TRBJ1-6; 8 nucleotides match TRBD1. Input material: peripheral blood. The sequence derives from an older man with active or convalescent COVID-19. This CDR3 reads CASSPLGQGGSPLHF. The CDR3 nucleotides read TGTGCCAGCAGTCCGCTTGGACAGGGCGGCTCACCCCTCCACTTT.